What follows are 5 T cell receptor beta chains derived from one specimen sequenced in a study of blood T cell repertoires in COVID-19 (dated by TCRdb to the early 2020s). Libraries came from the immunoSEQ multiplex PCR assay. Here the immuneACCESS table is served through TCRdb, limited to in-frame sequences with V and J called. Missing clones are a known gap in these copies; in checked studies unresolved V genes cover under half, and the rest lacks a known reason. The sample table records 250,000 to 300,000 clones; approximately 86% of these occur just once. Less than 4% of the sample rests with the top ten. Sequencing used peripheral blood. These receptors came from a woman between 18 and 30 years old with acute or convalescent COVID-19.

The chain couples TRBV7-9 to TRBJ2-1, with TRBD2 matching over 8 bases. The CDR3 runs 16 residues. V shed 5 bases, J shed 7 bases, and the junction held 13 bases outside the gene matches. Germline lookup yields CDR1 SEHNR and CDR2 FQNEAQ (reference sequence). CDR3 sequence (DNA): TGTGCCAGCAGCCGTCATAGCGGGACCGGATGGAATGAGCAGTTCTTC. Translating gives CASSRHSGTGWNEQFF.

The V call is TRBV6-5, the J call TRBJ1-4; D gene uncertain. The V gene lost 5 bases and the J gene lost 4 bases, with 8 bases spanning the gap. CDR1 and CDR2 from the germline V gene are MNHEY and SVGAGI. CDR3 length: 13 amino acids. CDR3: CASSPQYNEKLFF. As DNA, the CDR3 is TGTGCCAGCAGTCCGCAGTATAATGAAAAACTGTTTTTT.

The rearrangement joins TRBV4-2 to TRBJ2-7, with a weak D call TRBD2 (8 bases). The germline gives CDR1 LGHNA, CDR2 YNFKEQ. The V end was cut by 1 base, the J end by 0 bases, with 13 bases between. The CDR3 sequence is 16 residues long. CDR3 region: CASSQVAGQSSYEQYF. CDR3 DNA: TGTGCCAGCAGCCAAGTAGCGGGACAGAGCTCCTACGAGCAGTACTTC.

The chain carries TRBV28 and TRBJ1-3, with a possible D match to TRBD1 (5 bases). The V gene's germline CDR1 is MDHEN and CDR2 SYDVKM. The CDR3 covers 16 residues. Trimming took 2 bases from V and 3 from J, leaving 14 bases between them. The CDR3 protein is CASSLSAEGFGNTIYF. CDR3 coding DNA: TGTGCCAGCAGTTTAAGTGCGGAGGGGTTTGGAAACACCATATATTTT.

As DNA, the CDR3 is TGTGCCAGCTCACCACCTTTCCTTGAGTCCACCGGGGAGCTGTTTTTT. This encodes CASSPPFLESTGELFF. The V gene is TRBV18, the J gene TRBJ2-2; D is unresolved. Germline V gives CDR1 KGHSH, CDR2 LQKENI. The CDR3 has 16 residues. Trimming cost V 0 bases and J 4 bases, with 12 bases left between them.